The rows below give T cell receptor beta chains drawn from one sample of a study of blood T cell repertoires in COVID-19. The assay was immunoSEQ multiplex PCR, and TCRdb's table has in-frame clones only and misses some. This table has about 93,000 clones, roughly 80% appearing once. Source material: peripheral blood. These receptors were collected from a human donor in a cohort sampled during active COVID-19. CDR3s include the opening cysteine and the closing phenylalanine or tryptophan. The D gene is left open where the match is weak. For some rows the clone size is stated as once, few or many, or as a class when expanded; others skip it.

d_call	v_call	clone_size	j_call	cdr3_nt	cdr3_aa
-	TRBV7-9	-	TRBJ2-1	TGTGCCAGCAGCTTCATCAGCGCAGAGCAGTTCTTC	CASSFISAEQFF
TRBD2	TRBV4-2	-	TRBJ2-7	TGTGCCAGCAGCCCGTCAACGGGGACTATCACCTACGAGCAGTACTTC	CASSPSTGTITYEQYF
TRBD2	TRBV28	-	TRBJ2-1	TGTGCCAGCAGTTTAAGCCTCGCTAGCGGGAACCACAATGAGCAGTTCTTC	CASSLSLASGNHNEQFF
-	TRBV5-1	-	TRBJ1-3	TGCGCCAGCAGCTTGGACGGGGGAGGCTCCAGCACCATATATTTT	CASSLDGGGSSTIYF
-	TRBV7-6	-	TRBJ2-2	TGTGCCAGCAGCTCAAGAGTTAGGACAGACTTTAACACCGGGGAGCTGTTTTTT	CASSSRVRTDFNTGELFF
-	TRBV6-5	-	TRBJ2-4	TGTGCCAGCGGGAAAGCGGGAAACATTCAGTACTTC	CASGKAGNIQYF
TRBD1	TRBV28	-	TRBJ1-2	TGTGCCAGCAGCACCGACAGGGGGCCAAACTATGGCTACACCTTC	CASSTDRGPNYGYTF
TRBD1	TRBV2	once	TRBJ1-5	TGTGCCAGCAGGAACAGGGGAATAGGAAATCAGCCCCAGCATTTT	CASRNRGIGNQPQHF
TRBD2	TRBV7-2	-	TRBJ2-7	TGTGCCTGCCAGAGGACGGGGGGATTCCACGAGCAGTACTTC	CACQRTGGFHEQYF
-	TRBV6-5	few	TRBJ1-5	TGTGCCAGCATCCGAGGTGGCAATCAGCCCCAGCATTTT	CASIRGGNQPQHF
TRBD2	TRBV24-1	-	TRBJ2-1	TGTGCCACCAGTGATTATCCTAGCGGGAGGGCCGATGAGCAGTTCTTC	CATSDYPSGRADEQFF
-	TRBV7-2	-	TRBJ2-5	TGTGCCAGCAGCGGAGGAGCGGGACAAACGACCCAGTACTTC	CASSGGAGQTTQYF
-	TRBV27	many	TRBJ1-2	TGTGCCAGCAGTTTTGTAACCGGTAAACCCTATGGCTACACCTTC	CASSFVTGKPYGYTF
TRBD2	TRBV5-5	-	TRBJ2-1	TGTGCCAGCAGCTTGTGGGAGGGCCGGAATGAGCAGTTCTTC	CASSLWEGRNEQFF
-	TRBV7-9	-	TRBJ1-2	TGTGCCAGCAGCTTAGTATCAGCACGGGGGACTAACTATGGCTACACCTTC	CASSLVSARGTNYGYTF
-	TRBV7-3	-	TRBJ2-5	TGTGCCAGCAGCTCCGCAGGGAAGACCCAGTACTTC	CASSSAGKTQYF
TRBD2	TRBV19	-	TRBJ2-3	TGTGCCAGTAGTGATAGCGGGAGGGTAGGCACGCAGTATTTT	CASSDSGRVGTQYF
-	TRBV3-1/TRBV3-2	-	TRBJ2-7	TGTGCCAGCAGCCAGGCAGGGTTCGGCTACGAGCAGTACTTC	CASSQAGFGYEQYF
TRBD2	TRBV5-4	few	TRBJ2-1	TGTGCCAGCAGCCGGACTAGCGGGATGAACAATGAGCAGTTCTTC	CASSRTSGMNNEQFF
-	TRBV28	-	TRBJ1-3	TGTGCCAGCACCACAGGGAGCTCTGGAAACACCATATATTTT	CASTTGSSGNTIYF
TRBD1	TRBV19	once	TRBJ2-3	TGTGCCAGTAGCAGGGACAGGGGTGATACGCAGTATTTT	CASSRDRGDTQYF
TRBD1	TRBV7-7	few	TRBJ2-7	TGTGCCAGCAGCGTGGGGACAGACTCCTCCTACGAGCAGTACTTC	CASSVGTDSSYEQYF
-	TRBV7-6	-	TRBJ1-2	TGTGCCAGCAGCCTGATGGCCCCGGGACACACCACCAACTATGGCTACACCTTC	CASSLMAPGHTTNYGYTF
TRBD2	TRBV7-2	-	TRBJ2-5	TGTGCCAGCAGCTTTACGGGGGGGGAGGAGACCCAGTACTTC	CASSFTGGEETQYF
-	TRBV10-3	-	TRBJ2-7	TGTGCCATCAGTGTACCAGGGAACGAGCAGTACTTC	CAISVPGNEQYF
TRBD1	TRBV7-3	-	TRBJ1-5	TGTGCCAGTAGACCAGAGCTTATTAATTGGGATGTGGGACAGAATAGCAATCAGCCCCAGCATTTT	CASRPELINWDVGQNSNQPQHF
-	TRBV27	-	TRBJ1-6	TGTGCCAGCAGGGGGAGCTCCTATAATTCACCCCTCCACTTT	CASRGSSYNSPLHF
TRBD2	TRBV24-1	-	TRBJ2-1	TGTGCCACCGGGAAAGGGACTAGCGGGATCGATGAGCAGTTCTTC	CATGKGTSGIDEQFF
TRBD1	TRBV6-5	-	TRBJ2-7	TGTGCCAGCCATAAATCGGACAGGGGAAATGTCGAGCAGTACTTC	CASHKSDRGNVEQYF
-	TRBV11-2	-	TRBJ2-1	TGTGCCAGCAGCTTCTTGACAGCGTCCTCGTCCAATGAGCAGTTCTTC	CASSFLTASSSNEQFF
TRBD1	TRBV6-5	-	TRBJ1-3	TGTGCCACTATGACAGGGACGACTGGAAACACCATATATTTT	CATMTGTTGNTIYF
-	TRBV6-5	-	TRBJ1-5	TGTGCCAGCAGTCCTCACAGGGATGGCAATCAGCCCCAGCATTTT	CASSPHRDGNQPQHF
TRBD2	TRBV9	-	TRBJ2-2	TGTGCCAGCAGCGTAGTTGTTAGCGGGAGCGCCGGGGAGCTGTTTTTT	CASSVVVSGSAGELFF
-	TRBV28	-	TRBJ1-1	TGTGCCAGCAGTTTATCGGTTGTAGCTGCTCACACTGAAGCTTTCTTT	CASSLSVVAAHTEAFF
TRBD1	TRBV19	few	TRBJ1-2	TGTGCCAGCATGGGACAGGATACTAATGGCTACACCTTC	CASMGQDTNGYTF
-	TRBV2	-	TRBJ1-5	TGTGCCAGCACGGGGGGCTCCGGTCAGCCCCAGCATTTT	CASTGGSGQPQHF
-	TRBV4-1	-	TRBJ1-1	TGCGCCAGCAGCCAAGATCCGGGATCCTATGAAGCTTTCTTT	CASSQDPGSYEAFF
TRBD1	TRBV9	-	TRBJ2-7	TGTGCCAGCAGCGTAGCGCCACAGGGGGAGTACGAGCAGTACTTC	CASSVAPQGEYEQYF
TRBD1	TRBV12-3/TRBV12-4	-	TRBJ2-1	TGTGCCAGCAGTTTGGGACAGAGCAATGAGCAGTTCTTC	CASSLGQSNEQFF
TRBD1	TRBV7-9	-	TRBJ2-7	TGTGCCAGCAGCTCCCGGGACAGGGGATACTACGAGCAGTACTTC	CASSSRDRGYYEQYF
TRBD1	TRBV12-3/TRBV12-4	-	TRBJ2-1	TGTGCCAGCAGTTCGACAGGGCAGCAGTTCTTC	CASSSTGQQFF
-	TRBV4-1	-	TRBJ1-1	TGCGCCAGCAGCCAAGAGCGGCGGGGGACGGGCACTGAAGCTTTCTTT	CASSQERRGTGTEAFF
TRBD2	TRBV5-8	-	TRBJ2-3	TGTGCCAGCAGTTTTGCGTCCTCGGCGGGAGGCACAGATACGCAGTATTTT	CASSFASSAGGTDTQYF
-	TRBV7-6	many	TRBJ1-2	TGTGCCAGCAGCTTAGGCCGGGGTATGGGCTACACCTTC	CASSLGRGMGYTF
-	TRBV7-9	-	TRBJ1-4	TGTGCCAGCAGCTTATTGGCAGGGCCTAATGAAAAACTGTTTTTT	CASSLLAGPNEKLFF
-	TRBV5-1	-	TRBJ1-5	TGCGCCAGCAGCAGGGGATATGGCAATCAGCCCCAGCATTTT	CASSRGYGNQPQHF
TRBD2	TRBV7-9	once	TRBJ2-2	TGTGCCAGCAGCTTTGAGAGCGGGAGAATCGGCGGGGAGCTGTTTTTT	CASSFESGRIGGELFF
-	TRBV18	-	TRBJ1-1	TGTGCCAGCTCACGAGATTTTGAGGCAGAAGAAGCTTTCTTT	CASSRDFEAEEAFF
-	TRBV11-2	once	TRBJ2-1	TGTGCCAGCAGGCACAGTGGGAATGAGCAGTTCTTC	CASRHSGNEQFF
TRBD2	TRBV15	-	TRBJ2-7	TGTGCCACCAGCAGAGATATAGCGGGAGCAAGATACGAGCAGTACTTC	CATSRDIAGARYEQYF
TRBD1	TRBV7-9	-	TRBJ1-2	TGTGCCAGCAGCGAGCCGGGACAGGGGGACTATGGCTACACCTTC	CASSEPGQGDYGYTF
-	TRBV3-1/TRBV3-2	-	TRBJ2-3	TGTGCCAGCAGGAAGGGACTCACTAGCACAGATACGCAGTATTTT	CASRKGLTSTDTQYF